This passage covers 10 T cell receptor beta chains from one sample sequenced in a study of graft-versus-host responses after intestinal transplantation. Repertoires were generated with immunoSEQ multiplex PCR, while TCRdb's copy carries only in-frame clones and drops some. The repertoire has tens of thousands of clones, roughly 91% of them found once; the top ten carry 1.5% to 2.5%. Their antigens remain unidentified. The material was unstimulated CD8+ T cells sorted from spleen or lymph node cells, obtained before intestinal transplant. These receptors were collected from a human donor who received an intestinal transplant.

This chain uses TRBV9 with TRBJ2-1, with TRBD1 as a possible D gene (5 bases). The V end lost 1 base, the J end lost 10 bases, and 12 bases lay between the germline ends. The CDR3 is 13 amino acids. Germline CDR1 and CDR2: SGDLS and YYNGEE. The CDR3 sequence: CASSVIGAAEQFF. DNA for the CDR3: TGTGCCAGCAGCGTAATTGGGGCAGCGGAGCAGTTCTTC.

The DNA of the CDR3 is TGTGCCAGCAGTTTGTTTAGCGGGGGCACAGATACGCAGTATTTT. This encodes CASSLFSGGTDTQYF. V is TRBV7-9 and J is TRBJ2-3, with 8 bases fitting TRBD2. CDR1 SEHNR and CDR2 FQNEAQ come from the germline V gene (reference sequence). This CDR3 contains 15 residues. Germline trimming cut 6 bases from V and 1 base from J; bases unmatched to any gene: 6.

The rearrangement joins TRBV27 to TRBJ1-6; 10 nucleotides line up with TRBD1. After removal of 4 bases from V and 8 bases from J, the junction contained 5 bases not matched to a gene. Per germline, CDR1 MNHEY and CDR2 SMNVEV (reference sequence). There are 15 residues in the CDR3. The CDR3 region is CASSSPGQGHSPLHF. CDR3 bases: TGTGCCAGCAGTTCTCCGGGACAGGGGCATTCACCCCTCCACTTT.

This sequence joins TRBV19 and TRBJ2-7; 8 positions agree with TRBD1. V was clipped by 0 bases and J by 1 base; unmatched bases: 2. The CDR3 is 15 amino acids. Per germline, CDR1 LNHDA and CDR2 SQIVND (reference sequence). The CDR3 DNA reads TGTGCCAGTAGTATAGAGGGGACAGGTTCCTACGAGCAGTACTTC. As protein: CASSIEGTGSYEQYF.

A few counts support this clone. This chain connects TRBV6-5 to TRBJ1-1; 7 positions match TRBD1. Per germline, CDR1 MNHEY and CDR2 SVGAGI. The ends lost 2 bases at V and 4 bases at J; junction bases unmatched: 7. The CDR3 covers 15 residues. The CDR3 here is CASSYREGAGTEAFF. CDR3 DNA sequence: TGTGCCAGCAGTTACCGGGAGGGGGCTGGCACTGAAGCTTTCTTT.

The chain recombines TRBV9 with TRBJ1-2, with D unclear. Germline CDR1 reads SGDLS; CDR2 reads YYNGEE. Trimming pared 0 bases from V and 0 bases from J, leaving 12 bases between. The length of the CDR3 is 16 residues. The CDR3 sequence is CASSVGEAETNYGYTF. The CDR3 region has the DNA TGTGCCAGCAGCGTAGGGGAGGCAGAAACTAACTATGGCTACACCTTC.

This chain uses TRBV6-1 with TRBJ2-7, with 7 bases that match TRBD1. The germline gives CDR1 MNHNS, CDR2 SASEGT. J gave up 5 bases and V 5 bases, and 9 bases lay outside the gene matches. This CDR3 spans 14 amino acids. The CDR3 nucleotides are TGTGCCAGCAGTAATAGGGGGACAGTAGACGAGCAGTACTTC. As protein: CASSNRGTVDEQYF.

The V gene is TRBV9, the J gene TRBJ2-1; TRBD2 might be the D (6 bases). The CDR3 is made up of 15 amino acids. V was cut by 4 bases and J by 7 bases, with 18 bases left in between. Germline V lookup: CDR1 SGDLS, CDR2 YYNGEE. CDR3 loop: CASSPEGGATNEQFF. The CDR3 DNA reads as TGTGCCAGCAGCCCGGAGGGCGGGGCGACTAATGAGCAGTTCTTC. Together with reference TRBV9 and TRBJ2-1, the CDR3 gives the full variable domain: DSGVTQTPKHLITATGQRVTLRCSPRSGDLSVYWYQQSLDQGLQFLIQYYNGEERAKGNILERFSAQQFPDLHSELNLSSLELGDSALYFCASSPEGGATNEQFFGPGTRLTVL.

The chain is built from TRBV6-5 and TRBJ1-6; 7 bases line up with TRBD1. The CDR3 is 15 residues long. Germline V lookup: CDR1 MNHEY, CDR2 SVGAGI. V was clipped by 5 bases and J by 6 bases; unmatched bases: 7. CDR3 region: CASSTTGASNSPLHF. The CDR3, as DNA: TGTGCCAGCAGTACCACAGGGGCGAGTAATTCACCCCTCCACTTT.

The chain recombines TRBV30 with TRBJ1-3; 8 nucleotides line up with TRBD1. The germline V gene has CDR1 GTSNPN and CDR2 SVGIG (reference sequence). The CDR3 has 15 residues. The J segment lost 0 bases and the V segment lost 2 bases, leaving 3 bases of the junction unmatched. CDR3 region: CAWSPDRGSGNTIYF. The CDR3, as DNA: TGTGCCTGGAGTCCAGACAGGGGCTCTGGAAACACCATATATTTT.